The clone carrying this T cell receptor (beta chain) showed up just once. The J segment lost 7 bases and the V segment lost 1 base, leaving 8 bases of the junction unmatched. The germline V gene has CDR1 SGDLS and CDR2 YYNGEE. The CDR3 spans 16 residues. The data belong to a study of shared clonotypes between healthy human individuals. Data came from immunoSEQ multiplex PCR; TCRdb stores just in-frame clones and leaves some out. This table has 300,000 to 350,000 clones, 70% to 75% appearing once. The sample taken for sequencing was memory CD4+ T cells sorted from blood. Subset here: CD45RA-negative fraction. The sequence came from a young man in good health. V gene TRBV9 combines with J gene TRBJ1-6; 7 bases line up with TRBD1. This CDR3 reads CASSVFGTAQNSPLHF. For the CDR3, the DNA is TGTGCCAGCAGCGTATTCGGGACAGCTCAAAATTCACCCCTCCACTTT.